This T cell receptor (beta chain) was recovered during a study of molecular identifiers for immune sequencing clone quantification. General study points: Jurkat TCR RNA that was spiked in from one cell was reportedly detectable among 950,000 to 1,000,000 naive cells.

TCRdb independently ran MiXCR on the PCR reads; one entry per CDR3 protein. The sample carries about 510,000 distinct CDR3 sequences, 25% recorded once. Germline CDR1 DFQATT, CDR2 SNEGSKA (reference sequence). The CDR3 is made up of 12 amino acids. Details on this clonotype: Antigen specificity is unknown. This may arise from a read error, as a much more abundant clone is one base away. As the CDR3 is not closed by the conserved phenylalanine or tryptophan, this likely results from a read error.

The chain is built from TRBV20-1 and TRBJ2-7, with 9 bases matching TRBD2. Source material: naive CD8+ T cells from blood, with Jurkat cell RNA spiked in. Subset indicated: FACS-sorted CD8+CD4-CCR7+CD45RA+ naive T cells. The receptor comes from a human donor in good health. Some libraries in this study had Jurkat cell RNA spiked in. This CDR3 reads CSAGTSSVEQYL. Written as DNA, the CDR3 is TGCAGCGCGGGGACTAGCTCGGTCGAGCAGTACCTC.